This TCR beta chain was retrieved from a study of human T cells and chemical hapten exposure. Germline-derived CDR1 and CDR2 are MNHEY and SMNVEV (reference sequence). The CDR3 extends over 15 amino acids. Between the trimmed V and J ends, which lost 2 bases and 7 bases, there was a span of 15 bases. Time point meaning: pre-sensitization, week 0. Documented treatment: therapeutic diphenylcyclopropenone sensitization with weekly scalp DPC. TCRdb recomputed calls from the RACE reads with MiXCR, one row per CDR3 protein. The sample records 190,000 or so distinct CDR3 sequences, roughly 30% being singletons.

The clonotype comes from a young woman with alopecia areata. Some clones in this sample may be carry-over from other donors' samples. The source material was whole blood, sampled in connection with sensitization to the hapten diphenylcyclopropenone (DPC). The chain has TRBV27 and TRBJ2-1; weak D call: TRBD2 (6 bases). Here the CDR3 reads CASSLHGRGKNEQFF. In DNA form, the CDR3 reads TGTGCCAGCAGTTTACACGGGAGAGGGAAGAATGAGCAGTTCTTC.